The next 3 T cell receptor beta chains were all read from a single sample in a study of OX40 agonist ivuxolimab in advanced cancers. TCRdb keeps only in-frame clones here, not all; method: immunoSEQ multiplex PCR. The table has 39,000 or so clones, 75% to 90% seen once. The sequences come from CD4+ or CD8+ T cells sorted from blood, collected in a trial of the OX40 agonist ivuxolimab. The receptors here all came from an adult with an advanced solid tumor such as melanoma, head and neck, liver or kidney cancer.

This clone was observed a handful of times. The rearrangement joins TRBV5-1 to TRBJ2-1, with D hard to call. The V end was cut by 7 bases, the J end by 0 bases, with 11 bases between. The CDR3 is 14 residues long. Germline assignment: CDR1 SGHRS and CDR2 YFSETQ. CDR3 residues: CASGVASSYNEQFF. The CDR3 coding sequence is TGCGCCAGCGGAGTGGCCTCCTCCTACAATGAGCAGTTCTTC.

The chain joins TRBV9 to TRBJ1-6; no clear D gene. Between the trimmed V and J ends, which lost 5 bases and 10 bases, there was a span of 19 bases. Germline CDR1 reads SGDLS; CDR2 reads YYNGEE. The CDR3 is made up of 15 amino acids. CDR3 in amino acids: CASSAGASPGSPLHF. CDR3 in DNA: TGTGCCAGCAGTGCGGGCGCGTCCCCTGGGTCACCCCTCCACTTT.

The chain uses TRBV19 and TRBJ2-1; TRBD1 matches 10 bases. CDR3 length: 15 amino acids. Trimming cost V 6 bases and J 2 bases; bases outside gene matches: 4. The germline V gene encodes CDR1 LNHDA and CDR2 SQIVND (reference sequence). The CDR3, as DNA: TGTGCCAGTAGGTGGGGACAGGGGACCTACAATGAGCAGTTCTTC. Its translation is CASRWGQGTYNEQFF.